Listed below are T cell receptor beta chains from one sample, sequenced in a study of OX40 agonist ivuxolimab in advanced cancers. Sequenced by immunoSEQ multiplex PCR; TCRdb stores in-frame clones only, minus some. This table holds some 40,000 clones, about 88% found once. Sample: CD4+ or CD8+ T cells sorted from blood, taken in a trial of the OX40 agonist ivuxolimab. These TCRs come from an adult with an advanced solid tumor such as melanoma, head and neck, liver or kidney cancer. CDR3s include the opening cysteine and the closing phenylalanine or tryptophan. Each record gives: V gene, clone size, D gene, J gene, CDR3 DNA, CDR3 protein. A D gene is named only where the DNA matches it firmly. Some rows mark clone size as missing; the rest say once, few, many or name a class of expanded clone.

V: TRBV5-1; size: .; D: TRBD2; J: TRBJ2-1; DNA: TGCGCCAGCAGCCCCAGGACTAGCGGGACGTACAATGAGCAGTTCTTC; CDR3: CASSPRTSGTYNEQFF
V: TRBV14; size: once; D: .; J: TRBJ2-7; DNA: TGTGCCAGCAGCCACGCCTACGAGCAGTACTTC; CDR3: CASSHAYEQYF
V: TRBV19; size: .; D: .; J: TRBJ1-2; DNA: TGTGCCAGTAGTATAATCGTTTATGGGAATGGCTACACCTTC; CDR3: CASSIIVYGNGYTF
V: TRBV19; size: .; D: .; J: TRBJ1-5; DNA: TGTGCCAGTCTGGGGATTAGCAATCAGCCCCAGCATTTT; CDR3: CASLGISNQPQHF
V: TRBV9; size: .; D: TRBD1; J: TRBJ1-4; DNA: TGTGCCAGCAGCGGGGGACAGGGAAGGGTGGAAAAACTGTTTTTT; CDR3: CASSGGQGRVEKLFF
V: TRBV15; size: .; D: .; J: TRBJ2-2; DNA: TGTGCCACCAGCAGAGAGGGAGACCGGGAGCTGTTTTTT; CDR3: CATSREGDRELFF
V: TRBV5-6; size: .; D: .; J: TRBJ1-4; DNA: TGTGCCAGCAGCTTGAGACTTGAAAAACTGTTTTTT; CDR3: CASSLRLEKLFF
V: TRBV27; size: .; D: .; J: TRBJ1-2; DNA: TGTGCCAGCAGTTTAGCGACTAACTATGGCTACACCTTC; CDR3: CASSLATNYGYTF
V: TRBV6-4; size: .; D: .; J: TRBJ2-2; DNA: TGTGCCAGCAGTGACTCAGACACCGGGGAGCTGTTTTTT; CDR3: CASSDSDTGELFF
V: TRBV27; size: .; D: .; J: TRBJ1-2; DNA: TGTGCCAGCAGCCTAGGATCAACCCTCTACTATGGCTACACCTTC; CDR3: CASSLGSTLYYGYTF
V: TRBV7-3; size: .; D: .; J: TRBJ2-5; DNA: TGTGCCAGCAGCGAGCCCGGTGGGGGAGAGACCCAGTACTTC; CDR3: CASSEPGGGETQYF
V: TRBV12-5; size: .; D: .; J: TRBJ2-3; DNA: TGTGCTAGTGGTTTGGTGGACGAGCGCGCCACCACAGATACGCAGTATTTT; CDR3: CASGLVDERATTDTQYF
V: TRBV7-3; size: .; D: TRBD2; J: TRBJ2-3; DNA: TGTGCCAGCAGCCCCCTTAGCGGGGGGGCCACAGATACGCAGTATTTT; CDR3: CASSPLSGGATDTQYF
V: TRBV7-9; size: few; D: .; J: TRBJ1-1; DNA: TGTGCCAGCAGCTCGCCTGGGATGGAAGCTTTCTTT; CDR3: CASSSPGMEAFF
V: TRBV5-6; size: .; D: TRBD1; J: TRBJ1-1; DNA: TGTGCCAGCAGCGCAGGGGGCTTGGCCACTGAAGCTTTCTTT; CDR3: CASSAGGLATEAFF
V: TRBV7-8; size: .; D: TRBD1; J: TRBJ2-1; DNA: TGTGCCAGCAGCCAGACCACGGGACAGGGTGCGAATGAGCAGTTCTTC; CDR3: CASSQTTGQGANEQFF
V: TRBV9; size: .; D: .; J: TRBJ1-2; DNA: TGTGCCAGCAGCGCGCACAGGGCTCCCACGACTGTCTATGGCTACACCTTC; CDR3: CASSAHRAPTTVYGYTF
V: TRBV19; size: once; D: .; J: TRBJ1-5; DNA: TGTGCCAGTAGTTTAAACCGCAGGGATAAGCCCCAGCATTTT; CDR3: CASSLNRRDKPQHF